The 32 T cell receptor beta chains reported below all come from one sample, sequenced in a study of blood T cell repertoires in COVID-19. Method: immunoSEQ multiplex PCR; TCRdb's copy keeps in-frame clones and lacks some. This table holds tens of thousands of clones, about 80% found once. What was sequenced was peripheral blood. Receptor source: a human donor in a cohort sampled during active COVID-19.

The chain joins TRBV7-9 to TRBJ1-6; D remains ambiguous. The CDR3 sequence is 16 residues long. V gave up 0 bases and J gave up 4 bases, with 10 bases separating them. Germline V CDR1 and CDR2: SEHNR, FQNEAQ (reference sequence). The CDR3 sequence is CASSLALGDYNSPLHF. The CDR3 bases are TGTGCCAGCAGCTTAGCGCTCGGGGATTATAATTCACCCCTCCACTTT.

The chain has TRBV5-4 and TRBJ2-7, with TRBD1 as a possible D gene (6 bases). V lost 3 bases and J 1 base, leaving 8 bases between the germline ends. The CDR3 spans 13 residues. Germline values: CDR1 SGHNT, CDR2 YYREEE (reference sequence). CDR3 residues: CASSSQGSYEQYF. The CDR3 nucleotides read TGTGCCAGCAGCTCTCAGGGGTCCTACGAGCAGTACTTC.

V gene TRBV29-1 combines with J gene TRBJ1-4; D gene unclear. V was clipped by 7 bases and J by 0 bases, with 9 bases between them. Germline loops: CDR1 SQVTM, CDR2 ANQGSEA. The CDR3 extends over 13 amino acids. CDR3 DNA sequence: TGCAGCGCCAGAGGCCCAACTAATGAAAAACTGTTTTTT. Translation: CSARGPTNEKLFF.

The V gene is TRBV5-6, the J gene TRBJ2-2, with 10 positions matching TRBD2. The trim removed 7 bases at V and 4 bases at J, leaving 1 base unmatched. Per the germline V gene, CDR1 is SGHDT and CDR2 is YYEEEE. The CDR3 sequence is 13 residues long. The CDR3 reads CASLAGGTGELFF. CDR3 nucleotides: TGTGCCAGCTTAGCGGGGGGCACCGGGGAGCTGTTTTTT.

This clone occurred a few times. The chain links TRBV2 to TRBJ2-1; possible D gene TRBD1, 6 bases. From germline, CDR1 is SNHLY and CDR2 FYNNEI. The CDR3 runs 13 residues. The V gene lost 7 bases and the J gene lost 9 bases, with 16 bases spanning the gap. CDR3 sequence reads: CASNRIQGFEQFF. The CDR3 nucleotides read TGTGCCAGCAACAGAATACAGGGCTTTGAGCAGTTCTTC.

The chain combines TRBV7-2 with TRBJ2-1; D call uncertain. Between the trimmed V and J ends, which lost 1 base and 6 bases, there was a span of 7 bases. The CDR3 contains 13 residues. CDR1 is SGHTA and CDR2 is FQGNSA in the germline V gene. The CDR3 sequence is CASSLVVRNEQFF. In nucleotides, the CDR3 is TGTGCCAGCAGCTTAGTCGTTCGCAATGAGCAGTTCTTC.

The chain joins TRBV7-9 to TRBJ2-7; 8 nucleotides agree with TRBD1. V was clipped by 5 bases and J by 2 bases; unmatched bases: 11. This CDR3 is 16 amino acids long. Looked up from germline, CDR1 is SEHNR and CDR2 is FQNEAQ (reference sequence). The CDR3 nucleotides are TGTGCCAGCAGCGCACTAGGGGGGACAGGCACCTACGAGCAGTACTTC. Translating it yields CASSALGGTGTYEQYF. The variable domain in full, with the rest retrieved from reference TRBV7-9 and TRBJ2-7, is DTGVSQNPRHKITKRGQNVTFRCDPISEHNRLYWYRQTLGQGPEFLTYFQNEAQLEKSRLLSDRFSAERPKGSFSTLEIQRTEQGDSAMYLCASSALGGTGTYEQYFGPGTRLTVT.

The chain is built from TRBV3-1 (or the pseudogene TRBV3-2) and TRBJ2-7; weak D call: TRBD1 (5 bases). There are 13 residues in the CDR3. The germline V gene encodes CDR1 LGHDT and CDR2 YNNKEL (reference sequence). V gave up 2 bases and J gave up 6 bases, with 11 bases separating them. The CDR3 region is CASSQQAQGEQYF. The CDR3 region has the DNA TGTGCCAGCAGCCAACAGGCTCAGGGCGAGCAGTACTTC.

CDR3 DNA: TGTGCCATCAGTGAGAACATAGAGACCCAGTACTTC. Its protein product is CAISENIETQYF. J is TRBJ2-5 and V is TRBV10-3; D gene uncertain. V lost 2 bases to trimming and J lost 4 bases, with 5 bases between them. From germline, CDR1 is ENHRY and CDR2 SYGVKD. CDR3 length equals 12 residues.

The V call is TRBV10-3, the J call TRBJ1-6; no firm D call. The V gene lost 2 bases and the J gene lost 4 bases, with 9 bases spanning the gap. CDR3 length: 15 amino acids. Per germline, CDR1 ENHRY and CDR2 SYGVKD. CDR3 in DNA: TGTGCCATCAGTGAGGAACAGATATATAATTCACCCCTCCACTTT. It yields the protein CAISEEQIYNSPLHF.

This clone was seen a single time. This chain connects TRBV6-1 to TRBJ2-1; maybe TRBD2 (6 bases). The CDR3 covers 13 residues. The germline gives CDR1 MNHNS, CDR2 SASEGT. V lost 2 bases and J lost 9, with 11 bases in between. The CDR3 DNA reads TGTGCCAGCAGTGAACAGGAGGGACCTGAGCAGTTCTTC. Encoded protein: CASSEQEGPEQFF.

The chain couples TRBV28 to TRBJ2-7; TRBD1 matches 9 bases. Per germline, CDR1 MDHEN and CDR2 SYDVKM. Trimming took 7 bases from V and 5 from J; bases not matched to a gene: 21. CDR3 length: 18 amino acids. The CDR3 sequence is CASTPRPITGGNGNEQYF. CDR3 coding DNA: TGTGCCAGCACCCCGCGCCCGATTACAGGGGGCAATGGTAACGAGCAGTACTTC.

This chain links TRBV7-2 with TRBJ2-1; tentative D call: TRBD2 (7 bases). The germline CDR1 and CDR2 sequences are SGHTA and FQGNSA. The CDR3 sequence is 14 residues long. V dropped 8 bases and J dropped 0 bases, with 11 bases sitting between them. The CDR3 DNA sequence: TGTGCCAGCCTGGGGGGGCGCTCCTACAATGAGCAGTTCTTC. Translation gives CASLGGRSYNEQFF.

The chain links TRBV4-1 to TRBJ2-7; TRBD2 agrees at 13 bases. CDR1 is MGHRA and CDR2 is YSYEKL in the germline V gene. J was trimmed by 2 bases and V by 5 bases; bases with no gene match: 18. The CDR3 sequence is 20 residues long. The chain's CDR3 is CASSEYLLTSGGIIPYEQYF. The CDR3 region has the DNA TGCGCCAGCAGCGAATACCTCCTGACTAGCGGGGGGATAATCCCCTACGAGCAGTACTTC.

The chain carries TRBV2 and TRBJ1-1, with 10 nucleotides matching TRBD1. Looked up from germline, CDR1 is SNHLY and CDR2 is FYNNEI. Unmatched junction bases numbered 5, after V lost 6 bases and J lost 4 bases. This CDR3 is 14 amino acids long. Written as DNA, the CDR3 is TGTGCCAGCAGGACAGGGACAGGGGTCACTGAAGCTTTCTTT. Residues: CASRTGTGVTEAFF.

This clone was detected once. The chain employs TRBV9 and TRBJ1-1; D perhaps matches TRBD1 (5 bases). Trimming left V 2 bases short and J 6 bases short, with 11 bases between. CDR3 length: 13 amino acids. Per the germline V gene, CDR1 is SGDLS and CDR2 is YYNGEE. The CDR3: CASSVGWGAEAFF. The CDR3 nucleotides read TGTGCCAGCAGCGTCGGGTGGGGGGCTGAAGCTTTCTTT.

The genes are TRBV11-3 and TRBJ1-1; 7 bases agree with TRBD1. Germline V lookup: CDR1 SGHNT, CDR2 YENEEA. Trimming cost V 0 bases and J 1 base; bases outside gene matches: 2. The length of the CDR3 is 15 residues. The CDR3: CASSLEHRGNTEAFF. The DNA of the CDR3 is TGTGCCAGCAGCTTAGAACACAGGGGGAACACTGAAGCTTTCTTT.

There are many counts of this clone. CDR3 sequence: CASSNQVYNEQFF. The CDR3 DNA reads TGTGCCAGCAGCAACCAGGTCTACAATGAGCAGTTCTTC. V gene TRBV7-2 combines with J gene TRBJ2-1, with unresolved D. V was pared by 5 bases and J by 3 bases, with 8 bases between. Germline CDR1 reads SGHTA; CDR2 reads FQGNSA. The CDR3 covers 13 residues.

The chain joins TRBV2 to TRBJ2-7; 7 nucleotides line up with TRBD2. Per the germline V gene, CDR1 is SNHLY and CDR2 is FYNNEI. CDR3 length equals 17 residues. V dropped 0 bases and J dropped 4; count of bases not matched to a gene: 12. DNA for the CDR3: TGTGCCAGCAGTGAAGCGGGCTGGCGGGCTAGCGGATACGAGCAGTACTTC. It yields the protein CASSEAGWRASGYEQYF.

This clone was seen only a few times. The chain is built from TRBV4-1 and TRBJ1-1; D remains ambiguous. In germline, CDR1 is MGHRA, CDR2 YSYEKL. The V gene lost 7 bases and the J gene lost 4 bases, with 16 bases spanning the gap. The CDR3 sequence is 14 residues long. This chain's CDR3 is CASTGRTLGTEAFF. The CDR3 coding sequence is TGCGCCAGCACAGGCAGGACTTTGGGCACTGAAGCTTTCTTT.

The V call is TRBV9, the J call TRBJ2-2; 7 nucleotides line up with TRBD2. The germline CDR1 and CDR2 sequences are SGDLS and YYNGEE. The CDR3 is made up of 15 amino acids. V was pared by 4 bases and J by 0 bases, with 3 bases of the junction left unmatched. CDR3 sequence reads: CASSPSGANTGELFF. The DNA of the CDR3 is TGTGCCAGCAGCCCGAGCGGGGCGAACACCGGGGAGCTGTTTTTT.

This chain joins TRBV6-2 or TRBV6-3 and TRBJ2-5; tentative D call: TRBD2 (5 bases). The CDR3 extends over 16 amino acids. CDR1 MNHEY and CDR2 SVGEGT come from the germline V gene. V lost 6 bases, J lost 3 bases, and 20 bases lay in between. As DNA, the CDR3 is TGTGCCAGCAGCCCCCTCCTTGTCTGGGGAGAAGAGACCCAGTACTTC. Translation: CASSPLLVWGEETQYF.

This clone was recorded once. The V and J genes are TRBV27 and TRBJ2-1, with D possibly TRBD2 on 5 matching bases. The CDR3 is made up of 18 amino acids. Per germline, CDR1 MNHEY and CDR2 SMNVEV (reference sequence). V lost 0 bases to trimming and J lost 0 bases, with 15 bases between them. In DNA form, the CDR3 reads TGTGCCAGCAGTTTATCTTCGGGCCCGGGGATCTCCTACAATGAGCAGTTCTTC. Residues: CASSLSSGPGISYNEQFF.

The genes are TRBV11-3 and TRBJ1-2; 9 positions agree with TRBD1. The CDR3 sequence is 18 residues long. V lost 0 bases, J lost 4 bases, and 12 bases stayed unmatched. Germline CDR1 and CDR2: SGHNT and YENEEA. The CDR3 sequence: CASSLDNGQGRPLYGYTF. The CDR3 DNA reads as TGTGCCAGCAGCTTAGATAACGGACAGGGGCGGCCCCTCTATGGCTACACCTTC.

The rearrangement joins TRBV18 to TRBJ2-1; D call uncertain. V gave up 3 bases and J gave up 1 base, with 10 bases separating them. The CDR3 is 15 residues long. CDR1 and CDR2 from the germline V gene are KGHSH and LQKENI. This CDR3 is CASSPLEVSYNEQFF. The CDR3 DNA reads as TGTGCCAGCTCACCCCTAGAGGTTTCCTACAATGAGCAGTTCTTC. The whole variable domain, remainder taken from reference TRBV18 and TRBJ2-1, is NAGVMQNPRHLVRRRGQEARLRCSPMKGHSHVYWYRQLPEEGLKFMVYLQKENIIDESGMPKERFSAEFPKEGPSILRIQQVVRGDSAAYFCASSPLEVSYNEQFFGPGTRLTVL.

The V and J genes are TRBV5-6 and TRBJ2-7; a possible D gene is TRBD2 (7 bases). Trimming stripped 1 base from V and 3 bases from J, with 17 bases between. CDR1 and CDR2 from the germline V gene are SGHDT and YYEEEE. The CDR3 is 16 residues long. In DNA form, the CDR3 reads TGTGCCAGCAGCTTGCTATTGGGGGGGCGTCTCTACGAGCAGTACTTC. It is translated as CASSLLLGGRLYEQYF.

The chain carries TRBV13 and TRBJ2-7; 12 bases map to TRBD2. V dropped 5 bases and J dropped 5; count of bases not matched to a gene: 10. The germline V gene encodes CDR1 PRHDT and CDR2 FYEKMQ (reference sequence). The CDR3 totals 16 residues. For the CDR3, the DNA is TGTGCCAGCAGCCAGAAACTAGCGGGGGGTCTCGACGAGCAGTACTTC. Translating it yields CASSQKLAGGLDEQYF. The full variable domain, completed using reference TRBV13 and TRBJ2-7, is AAGVIQSPRHLIKEKRETATLKCYPIPRHDTVYWYQQGPGQDPQFLISFYEKMQSDKGSIPDRFSAQQFSDYHSELNMSSLELGDSALYFCASSQKLAGGLDEQYFGPGTRLTVT.

This chain connects TRBV27 to TRBJ1-5; TRBD1 aligns across 7 bases. V shed 6 bases and J 0 bases; nucleotides not matched to a gene: 2. CDR1 is MNHEY and CDR2 is SMNVEV in the germline V gene (reference sequence). The CDR3 contains 14 residues. The CDR3 loop is CASRGQFSNQPQHF. CDR3 nucleotide sequence: TGTGCCAGCAGGGGACAGTTTAGCAATCAGCCCCAGCATTTT.

This clone came up a few times. The chain joins TRBV12-5 to TRBJ2-5, with a possible D match to TRBD1 (5 bases). There are 17 residues in the CDR3. Germline loops: CDR1 LGHNT, CDR2 FRNRAP. Trimming shortened V by 3 bases and J by 5 bases, and 22 bases separated the two germline ends. The CDR3 spells CASGFPPTVSATETQYF. The CDR3 nucleotides are TGTGCTAGTGGTTTCCCCCCGACAGTGTCCGCCACGGAGACCCAGTACTTC. Together with reference TRBV12-5 and TRBJ2-5, the CDR3 gives the full variable domain: DARVTQTPRHKVTEMGQEVTMRCQPILGHNTVFWYRQTMMQGLELLAYFRNRAPLDDSGMPKDRFSAEMPDATLATLKIQPSEPRDSAVYFCASGFPPTVSATETQYFGPGTRLLVL.

The genes are TRBV2 and TRBJ2-5, with 8 bases identical to TRBD1. Germline loops: CDR1 SNHLY, CDR2 FYNNEI. This CDR3 region has 12 residues. The V and J ends lost 6 bases and 5 bases, in that order; junction bases with no gene match: 2. The CDR3 is CASRQGAETQYF. DNA for the CDR3: TGTGCCAGCAGGCAGGGGGCGGAGACCCAGTACTTC.

V gene TRBV7-6 combines with J gene TRBJ2-7, with D perhaps TRBD2 (6 bases). The CDR3 runs to 14 residues. CDR1 and CDR2 from the germline V gene are SGHVS and FNYEAQ. V gave up 0 bases and J gave up 4 bases, with 10 bases separating them. This CDR3 is CASSLATAGYEQYF. CDR3 sequence (DNA): TGTGCCAGCAGCTTAGCAACCGCGGGGTACGAGCAGTACTTC.

V is TRBV5-4 and J is TRBJ1-6, with a possible D match to TRBD1 (5 bases). V shed 4 bases and J shed 9 bases, with 20 bases lying between them. The CDR3 extends over 16 amino acids. Germline V CDR1 and CDR2: SGHNT, YYREEE (reference sequence). Here the CDR3 DNA reads TGTGCCAGCAGCCCGGACGCGAGCCCAAGGGGTTCACCCCTCCACTTT. The encoded protein is CASSPDASPRGSPLHF.